Sequencing of this T cell receptor beta chain was carried out in a study of relationships among human T cell subsets. General study points: Many CDR3s were shared across Th1, Th2 and regulatory subsets. Over 60% of CD8+ cytotoxic sequences were in clones over 100 reads; regulatory and Th2 had few.

With respect to this clonotype: Its specificity is not known.

After negative selection with anti-CD4 multisort beads, CD8+ T cells were positively selected with anti-CD8 beads. The CDR3 extends over 16 amino acids. Germline V gene sequence: CDR1 MGHRA, CDR2 YSYEKL. Between the trimmed V and J ends, which lost 1 base and 3 bases, there was a span of 13 bases. The T cell receptor alpha and beta CDR3 regions were amplified from mRNA by semiquantitative ARM-PCR. ARM-PCR used tagged nested gene-specific primers, then communal superprimers for exponential amplification. Before the second round, exonuclease removed the nested primers. Using its own MiXCR run on the multiplex PCR reads, TCRdb lists one record per CDR3 protein. Here the sample spans roughly 5,000 distinct CDR3 sequences, less than 80% being singletons.

The TCR comes from a man aged 35 to 55 in good health. The rearrangement joins TRBV4-1 to TRBJ1-5; D is unresolved. The sequenced sample was CD8+ T cells sorted from blood. Written as DNA, the CDR3 is TGCGCCAGCAGCCAAGCATTAGCGGGGAACAATCAGCCCCAGCATTTT. Amino acids: CASSQALAGNNQPQHF.